Here is one T cell receptor beta chain with its context. The antigen remains undetermined. Trimming removed 6 bases from V and 1 base from J, with 9 bases in between. Germline assignment: CDR1 MNHNS and CDR2 SASEGT. The CDR3 sequence is 13 residues long. Relapse was seen in all patients after autologous stem cell transplantation, and brentuximab vedotin exposure was variable. Only in-frame clones appear in the TCRdb table, and some are missing; sequencing was by immunoSEQ multiplex PCR. The sample holds 20,000 to 25,000 clones; around 80% are singletons and the top ten take 17%. The data were taken from a study of PD-1 blockade in classical Hodgkin lymphoma. Points from the study as a whole: Some patients started nivolumab under 1 year after ASCT, and they were excluded. Still unresolved is the cause of the repertoire differences, which may be disease activity or prior therapy. A significant rise in TCR diversity by C4D1 was seen for CD4+ but not CD8+ cells. Compared with healthy donors, newly diagnosed patients reportedly showed lower baseline TCR diversity.

The sequence was collected from a human donor with classical Hodgkin lymphoma. This specimen was peripheral blood mononuclear cells (PBMCs), taken before the second cycle of nivolumab. This chain links TRBV6-1 with TRBJ1-2; no clear D. Here the CDR3 reads CASRISSNYGYTF. CDR3 DNA: TGTGCCAGCAGGATAAGCAGTAACTATGGCTACACCTTC.